This section outlines one TCR beta chain sequence together with its context. Its antigen is unidentified. Measured with immunoSEQ multiplex PCR; TCRdb has only the in-frame clones, and not every one. The table shows tens of thousands of clones, with around 75% occurring only once. The sample comes from a study of cytotoxic CD8 clonotypes in ibrutinib-treated CLL. Germline V CDR1 and CDR2: SEHNR, FQNEAQ (reference sequence). Trimming took off 2 bases at V and 5 bases at J, with 22 bases between the two ends. The CDR3 loop spans 18 amino acids. The authors obtained roughly 2.2 micrograms of genomic DNA from cryopreserved PBMCs for TCR beta libraries. Study-level results: Clonality showed a rise at ibrutinib response that reversed toward baseline at progression.

This TCR came from a human donor with chronic lymphocytic leukemia. J is TRBJ1-3 and V is TRBV7-9; no firm D call. Sample: PBMCs, taken after 24 months of ibrutinib treatment. The CDR3 DNA sequence: TGTGCCAGCAGCTTATTAGGACGGGCGACCAGTCAGAGAAACACCATATATTTT. Its translation: CASSLLGRATSQRNTIYF.